The TCR beta chain described here comes from a study of blood T cell repertoires in COVID-19. Background on the study: From the United States, Italy and Spain came samples of acute and convalescent COVID-19. The analysed material was cDNA or gDNA that came from T cells, B-cell-depleted T cells, or PBMCs.

Looked up from germline, CDR1 is KGHSH and CDR2 is LQKENI. The CDR3 is 14 amino acids. Trimming shortened V by 2 bases and J by 4 bases, and 11 bases separated the two germline ends. In the authors' methods: Reference gene primer amplification gave estimated nucleated cell counts. Clones were read by immunoSEQ multiplex PCR, and TCRdb kept only the in-frame ones, dropping some. V, J and clone size derive from that table, while D and trimming were established from the DNA sequence. The top ten clones hold about 7.2% of a sample with about 59,000 clones, around 87% of them seen once. The sequencing sample was made of peripheral blood. The TCR comes from a man between 60 and 75 years old with active or convalescent COVID-19. The V gene is TRBV18, the J gene TRBJ1-1; TRBD1 is a possible D gene (6 bases). The CDR3 loop is CASSPFQGSTEAFF. CDR3 bases: TGTGCCAGCTCACCATTCCAGGGGTCCACTGAAGCTTTCTTT.